The text below deals with one T cell receptor (beta chain). Its specificity is unknown. From germline, CDR1 is MNHEY and CDR2 SVGAGI. CDR3 length: 13 residues. Trimming removed 6 bases from V and 8 bases from J, with 13 bases in between. These data are taken from a study of CD8+ T cells in alopecia areata. Across the study: Treated patients were given oral tofacitinib, which was dosed at 5 to 10 mg twice daily. Affected scalp percentage gauged treated patients' severity. Overall study findings and caveats: Scalp sample data also include resident alphabeta T cells from normal skin. TCR sharing across patients was less clear than in mice, possibly HLA-related.

cDNA prepared by RNA extraction and subsequent reverse transcription served as the template for sequencing. Measured with immunoSEQ multiplex PCR; TCRdb has only the in-frame clones, and not every one. The sample consists of around 190,000 clones, 55% to 70% of them appearing once. Treatment noted: oral pan-JAK inhibitor, 5-10 mg twice daily. This specimen was CD4+ T cells sorted from blood, taken at week 4, from a patient treated with tofacitinib. The clonotype was recovered from a human donor with alopecia areata. The V call is TRBV6-5, the J call TRBJ1-4, with D maybe TRBD1 (5 bases). The CDR3 DNA is TGTGCCAGCAGGGACACAACGGGAGAAAAACTGTTTTTT. It yields the protein CASRDTTGEKLFF.